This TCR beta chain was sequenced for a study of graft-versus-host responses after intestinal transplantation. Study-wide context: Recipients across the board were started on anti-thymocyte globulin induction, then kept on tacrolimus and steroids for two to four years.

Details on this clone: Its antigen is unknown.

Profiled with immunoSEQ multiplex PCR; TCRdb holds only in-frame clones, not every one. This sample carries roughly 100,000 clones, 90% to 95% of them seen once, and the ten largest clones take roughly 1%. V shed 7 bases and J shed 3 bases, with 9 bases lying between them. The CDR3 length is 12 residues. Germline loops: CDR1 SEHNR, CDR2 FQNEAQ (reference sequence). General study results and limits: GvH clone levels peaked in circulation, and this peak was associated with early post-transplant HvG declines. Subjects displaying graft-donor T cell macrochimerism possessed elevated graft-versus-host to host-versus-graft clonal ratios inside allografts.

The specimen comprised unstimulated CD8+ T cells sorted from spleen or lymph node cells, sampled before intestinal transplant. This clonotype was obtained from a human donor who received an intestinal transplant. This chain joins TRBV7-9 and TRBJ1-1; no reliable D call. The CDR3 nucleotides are TGTGCCAGCACAAAGACGGACACTGAAGCTTTCTTT. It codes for CASTKTDTEAFF.